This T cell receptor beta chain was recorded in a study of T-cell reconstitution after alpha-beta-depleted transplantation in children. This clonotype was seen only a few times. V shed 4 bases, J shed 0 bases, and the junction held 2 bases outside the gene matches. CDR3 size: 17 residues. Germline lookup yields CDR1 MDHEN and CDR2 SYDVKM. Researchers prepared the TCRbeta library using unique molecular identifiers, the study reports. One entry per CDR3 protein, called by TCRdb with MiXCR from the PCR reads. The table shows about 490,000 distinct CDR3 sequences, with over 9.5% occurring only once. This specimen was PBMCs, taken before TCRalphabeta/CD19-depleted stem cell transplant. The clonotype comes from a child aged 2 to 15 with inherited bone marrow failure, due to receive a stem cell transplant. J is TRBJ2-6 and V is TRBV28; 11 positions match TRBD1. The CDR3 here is CASSWDRGASGANVLTF. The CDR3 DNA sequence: TGTGCCAGCAGTTGGGACAGGGGGGCCTCTGGGGCCAACGTCCTGACTTTC.